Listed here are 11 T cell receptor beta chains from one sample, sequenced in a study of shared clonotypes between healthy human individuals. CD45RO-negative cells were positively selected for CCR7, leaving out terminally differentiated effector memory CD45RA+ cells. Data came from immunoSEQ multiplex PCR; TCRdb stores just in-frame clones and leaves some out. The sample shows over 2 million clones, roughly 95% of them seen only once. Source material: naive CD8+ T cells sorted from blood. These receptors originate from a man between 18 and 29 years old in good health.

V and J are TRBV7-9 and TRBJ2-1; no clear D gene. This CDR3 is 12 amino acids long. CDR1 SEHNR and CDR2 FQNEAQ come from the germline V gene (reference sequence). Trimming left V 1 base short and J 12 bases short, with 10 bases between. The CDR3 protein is CASSLEGKVQFF. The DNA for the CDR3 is TGTGCCAGCAGCTTAGAAGGGAAGGTGCAGTTCTTC.

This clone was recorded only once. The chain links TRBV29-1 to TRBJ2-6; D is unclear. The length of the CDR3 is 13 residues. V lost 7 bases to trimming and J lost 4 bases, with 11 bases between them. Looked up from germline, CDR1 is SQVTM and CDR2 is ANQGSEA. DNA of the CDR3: TGCAGCGCCCTAGACGACGGGGCCAACGTCCTGACTTTC. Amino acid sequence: CSALDDGANVLTF.

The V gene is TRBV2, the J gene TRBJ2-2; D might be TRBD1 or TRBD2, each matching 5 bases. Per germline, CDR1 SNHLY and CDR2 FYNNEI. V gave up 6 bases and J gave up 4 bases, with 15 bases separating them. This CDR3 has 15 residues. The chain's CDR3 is CASRADSGVTGELFF. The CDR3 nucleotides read TGTGCCAGCAGGGCTGACAGCGGCGTCACCGGGGAGCTGTTTTTT.

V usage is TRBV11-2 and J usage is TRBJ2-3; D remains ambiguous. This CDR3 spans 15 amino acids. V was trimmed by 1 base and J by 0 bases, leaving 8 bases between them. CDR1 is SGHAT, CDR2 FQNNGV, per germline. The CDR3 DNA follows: TGTGCCAGCAGCTTAGCTCGTCCCAGCACAGATACGCAGTATTTT. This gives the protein CASSLARPSTDTQYF. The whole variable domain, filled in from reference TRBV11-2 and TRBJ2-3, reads EAGVAQSPRYKIIEKRQSVAFWCNPISGHATLYWYQQILGQGPKLLIQFQNNGVVDDSQLPKDRFSAERLKGVDSTLKIQPAKLEDSAVYLCASSLARPSTDTQYFGPGTRLTVL.

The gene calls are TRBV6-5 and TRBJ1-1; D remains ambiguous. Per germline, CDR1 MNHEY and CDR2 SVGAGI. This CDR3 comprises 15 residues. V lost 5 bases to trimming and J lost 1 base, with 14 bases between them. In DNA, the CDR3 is TGTGCCAGCAGTGGCCGGCACAGAGAGAACACTGAAGCTTTCTTT. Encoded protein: CASSGRHRENTEAFF.

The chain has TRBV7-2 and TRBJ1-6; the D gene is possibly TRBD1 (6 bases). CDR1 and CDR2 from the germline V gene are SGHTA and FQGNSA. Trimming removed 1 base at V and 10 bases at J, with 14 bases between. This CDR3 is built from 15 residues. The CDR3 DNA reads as TGTGCCAGCAGCTTAGGTCTATACAGGGACTCACCCCTCCACTTT. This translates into CASSLGLYRDSPLHF.

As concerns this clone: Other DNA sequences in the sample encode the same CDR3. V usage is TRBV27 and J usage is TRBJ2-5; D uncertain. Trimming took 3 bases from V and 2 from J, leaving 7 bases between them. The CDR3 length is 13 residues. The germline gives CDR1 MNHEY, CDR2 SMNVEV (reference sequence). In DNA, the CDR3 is TGTGCCAGCAGTTTTGGCATTCAAGAGACCCAGTACTTC. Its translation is CASSFGIQETQYF.

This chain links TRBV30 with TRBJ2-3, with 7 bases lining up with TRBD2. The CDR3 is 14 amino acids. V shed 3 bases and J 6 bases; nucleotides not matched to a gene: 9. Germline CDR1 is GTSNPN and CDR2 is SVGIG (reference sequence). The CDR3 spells CAWSSLGGDDTQYF. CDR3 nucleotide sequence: TGTGCCTGGAGCTCGCTGGGGGGGGATGATACGCAGTATTTT.

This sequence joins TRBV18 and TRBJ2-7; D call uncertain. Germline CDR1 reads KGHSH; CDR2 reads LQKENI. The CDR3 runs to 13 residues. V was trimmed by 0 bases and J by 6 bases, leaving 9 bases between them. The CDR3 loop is CASSPPAGLEQYF. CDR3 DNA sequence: TGTGCCAGCTCACCACCCGCCGGGCTCGAGCAGTACTTC. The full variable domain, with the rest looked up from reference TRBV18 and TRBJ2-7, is NAGVMQNPRHLVRRRGQEARLRCSPMKGHSHVYWYRQLPEEGLKFMVYLQKENIIDESGMPKERFSAEFPKEGPSILRIQQVVRGDSAAYFCASSPPAGLEQYFGPGTRLTVT.

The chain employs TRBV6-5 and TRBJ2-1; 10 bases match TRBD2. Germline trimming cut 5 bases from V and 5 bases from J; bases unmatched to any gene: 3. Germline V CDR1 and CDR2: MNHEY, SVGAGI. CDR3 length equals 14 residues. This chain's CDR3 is CASSPGLADNEQFF. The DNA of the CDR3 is TGTGCCAGCAGTCCCGGACTAGCGGACAATGAGCAGTTCTTC.

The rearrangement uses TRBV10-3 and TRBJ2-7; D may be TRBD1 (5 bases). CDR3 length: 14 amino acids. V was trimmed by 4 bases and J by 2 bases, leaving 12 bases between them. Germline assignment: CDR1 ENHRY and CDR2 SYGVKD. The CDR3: CAISGQSSTYEQYF. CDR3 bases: TGTGCCATCAGTGGACAGTCCTCCACCTACGAGCAGTACTTC.